This T cell receptor beta chain was recorded in a study of blood T cell repertoires in COVID-19 (dated by TCRdb to 2019 to 2021). In the study overall: The collaborator samples originated in the United States, Italy and Spain and spanned the acute and convalescent phases of COVID-19. The dataset comprised deeply sampled blood TCRbeta repertoires from subjects exposed to, actively infected with, or recovered from COVID-19. A freely available public database, intended as a resource for researchers studying the immune response to SARS-CoV-2, is where the repertoires were released. Where HLA class I and class II types were available, the types were taken from metadata supplied by the sample provider, not from assay-based typing. The samples were drawn from the first 160 participants of the ongoing ImmuneRACE study and from 1,254 subjects provided by 6 global collaborators. The prospective study material was composed of cDNA or gDNA derived from T cells, B-cell-depleted T cells, or PBMCs. The sample metadata nearly always contained a de-identified subject ID, COVID-19 status, age in years and sex.

One collaborating source in Seattle enrolled patients while the patients were actively infected and followed the patients over time throughout the course of disease. The collaborating institutions used their own protocols to collect whole blood in K2EDTA tubes. For TCRbeta analysis, collaborator samples were shipped as frozen whole blood, as isolated PBMCs, or as DNA extracted from either sample type. On this clone: Its target antigen remains unknown. No base quality information exists; no much larger clone differs at one position. This sample includes further DNA sequences coding for the same CDR3.

Relative to germline, V is missing 4 bases and J is missing 5 bases, with 5 bases of the junction outside any gene match. CDR1 and CDR2, per the germline V gene, are SGHRS and YFSETQ. CDR3 length: 15 amino acids, cysteine to phenylalanine. Only the CDR3 part of the read is kept: 45 bases, read in frame from the first base. The immunoSEQ Assay, a bias-controlled multiplex PCR, was used to amplify TCRbeta CDR3 regions from genomic DNA. The paper's data handling went like this. The number of nucleated cells in each sample was estimated from the amplification of reference gene primers within the assay. To quantify the absolute abundance of each unique TCRbeta CDR3 rearrangement, sequence reads were collapsed and filtered. For each sample, productive Simpson clonality was calculated as the square root of Simpson's diversity index over productive rearrangements. TCRdb obtained this table from immuneACCESS and retained in-frame rearrangements with V and J assigned. These tables miss some clones; where compared with another copy, unresolved V genes account for less than half of the shortfall, and the remainder is unexplained. V and J calls and clone size are copied from that table; D and trimming were computed from the DNA. The sample profile shows around 130,000 clones; about 92% of them were found once. The ten largest clones add up to roughly 4.5% of the sample.

Here is what the overall study found, with its caveats: How much clinical and demographic metadata was included differed by source and by participant, and the metadata was provided uncurated.

The sequence joins TRBV5-1 to TRBJ1-6; TRBD1 aligns with 8 central bases. This sequence originates from a man between 60 and 75 years old with COVID-19, enrolled during active disease. The sample taken for sequencing was peripheral blood. At the DNA level, the sequence is TGCGCCAGCAGCCTGATGACAGGGGATAATTCACCCCTCCACTTT. It translates to CASSLMTGDNSPLHF.